Below, one TCR beta chain is given with its context. It has no known antigen specificity. Base-call qualities are not available, and no considerably larger clone is one nucleotide away. The CDR3 regions of human TCRbeta chains were analyzed by immunosequencing. As for the authors' bioinformatics: Repertoire TCRs were matched against a reference library of SARS-CoV-2-specific TCRs generated with the MIRA antigen-specificity platform. Breadth was defined as the fraction of unique TCRs that were SARS-CoV-2-associated. Depth was defined as the fraction of total T cells that were SARS-CoV-2-associated. Using the MIRA data, each spike-specific TCR was mapped to the spike region that the TCR reacts to and placed in a CD4 or CD8 class. Log10-transformed breadth and depth values were compared by one-way ANOVA with Sidak's multiple comparisons tests. The table was pulled from immuneACCESS by TCRdb, which kept in-frame rearrangements only. Such tables lose some clones; where checked, under half of the loss comes from unresolved V genes, and the rest has no known cause. V and J calls and clone size come straight from that table; D and trimming were deduced from the DNA. This sample lists approximately 150,000 clones; about 92% were detected once. Roughly 12% of the sample is in the top ten clones.

The entry originates in a study of T cell responses to AZD1222 COVID-19 vaccine (dated by TCRdb to about 2021). General notes on the study: TCR sequencing was performed for 230 to 250 trial participants, of whom about 200 were given two doses of AZD1222 and roughly 25 were given two doses of MenACWY control vaccine. Trial participants were enrolled by age into subgroups of 18-55, 56-69 and 70-plus years, and about 150, 27 and 61 TCR-sequenced participants, respectively, were included in these subgroups.

What the research found in general, with its limitations: Nearly half of unique spike-specific TCRs reportedly recognized epitopes outside regions mutated in the B.1.351 and B.1.1.7 variants. Participants were mostly white British, with more females than males. The authors suggested clonal diversity may have been underestimated. Because no day 14 peak-response samples were available, repertoires were characterized only after the peak T cell response. CD4 TCRs associated with the vaccine covered the entire spike protein, and the dominant responses were in regions 160-218 and 743-854. In the small 56-69-year group, the increase in depth fell short of significance, most likely because of low power. After two AZD1222 doses, spike-specific TCR breadth and depth were significantly higher than at day 0 and than in MenACWY recipients. Conclusions about previously exposed vaccinees were limited because only five to seven AZD1222 recipients were SARS-CoV-2 seropositive at baseline.

Explained via the paper, the time point label denotes: sample from adult after SARS-CoV-2 infection, after symptom onset. Two convalescent COVID-19 patients, sampled after symptom onset from adults with prior SARS-CoV-2 infection, were also TCR-sequenced for comparison. This sequence originates from an adult who had recovered from COVID-19. The sequenced sample was peripheral blood, obtained after recovery from COVID-19.

The nucleotide sequence is given as TGCGCCAGCAGCCAAGATAAGTTCAGCGATGAGCAGTTCTTC. Its protein product is CASSQDKFSDEQFF. This receptor chain uses TRBV4-1 and TRBJ2-1, with no confident D gene call. CDR1 and CDR2, per the germline V gene, are MGHRA and YSYEKL. V was cut back by 0 bases and J by 8 bases, leaving a gap of 11 bases between them. Measured from the cysteine to the phenylalanine, the CDR3 is 14 residues long. The CDR3 DNA has 42 bases and is translated from base 1.